This paragraph covers one T cell receptor beta chain sequence. Its target is unknown. Use of 60 Vbeta and 13 Jbeta primers characterized the PCR. Only in-frame clones appear in the TCRdb table, and some are missing; sequencing was by immunoSEQ multiplex PCR. The sample consists of roughly 170,000 clones, roughly 82% of them appearing once. This record comes from a study of cytomegalovirus exposure and HLA in healthy donors. General study results and limits: A classifier reportedly called cytomegalovirus status with high sensitivity and specificity. In a later analysis, specific HLA alleles were associated with more than 15,000 TCR beta sequences at a 0.05 false discovery rate.

The CDR3 extends over 18 amino acids. In germline, CDR1 is LGHNA, CDR2 YNFKEQ. The V segment lost 2 bases and the J segment 2 bases; nucleotides outside the gene matches: 14. Donors were nominally healthy when sampled, though unrecorded immune exposures were likely. Sequencing input: PBMCs. The TCR sequence derives from a girl aged 2-10 years in good health and CMV-seropositive. V and J are TRBV4-2 and TRBJ2-7, with 8 bases matching TRBD2. DNA for the CDR3: TGTGCCAGCAGCCAAAATCGTCCGGGAGGGCCGGGTACCTACGAGCAGTACTTC. Translating gives CASSQNRPGGPGTYEQYF.